This T cell receptor beta chain was retrieved from a study of Ad26.COV2.S vaccination and SARS-CoV-2 variants. Overall study results and limits: Similar non-spike TCR breadth was observed in recipients of vaccine and of placebo.

Treatment meaning: roughly 20 received Ad26.COV2.S at low or high dose, single or two shots; roughly 5 received placebo; per-sample allocation not given. Samples analyzed were those drawn on day 63 after the first vaccine or placebo injection. Measured with immunoSEQ multiplex PCR; TCRdb has only the in-frame clones, and not every one. The table lists about 350,000 clones, about 85% of them singletons, with about 3.3% in the top ten. This clone appeared once. Its antigen is not identified. V lost 1 base and J 3 bases, leaving 7 bases between the germline ends. The germline CDR1 and CDR2 sequences are LGHNA and YSLEER. The CDR3 covers 13 residues.

This clonotype originated in a person between 18 and 65 years old who received the Ad26.COV2.S COVID-19 vaccine or a placebo. The V call is TRBV4-3, the J call TRBJ2-7; D remains unclear. The sequencing used peripheral blood, collected in a trial of Ad26.COV2.S vaccine versus placebo. CDR3 coding DNA: TGCGCCAGCAGCCAAGCCAGATACTACGAGCAGTACTTC. Translated: CASSQARYYEQYF.